Each of the 27 T cell receptor beta chains below was sequenced from the same sample in a study of CD8+CD57+ T cells in acquired aplastic anemia. TCR beta VDJ and CDR3 were profiled, and genomic DNA was the template. MiXCR, applied by TCRdb to the reads, yields one record per CDR3 protein. The sample includes about 190,000 distinct CDR3 sequences, roughly half of them seen just once. Material for sequencing was sorted CD4+, CD8+, or CD8+CD57+ T cells (not recorded which) from PBMCs. The receptors were sampled from a human donor in good health, serving as a control.

A word on this clonotype: Germline is not matched at one junction end, which may reflect a read error. The rearrangement uses TRBV2 and TRBJ2-5; TRBD2 agrees at 13 bases. The CDR3 runs to 14 residues. Germline CDR1 and CDR2: SNHLY and FYNNEI. The CDR3 sequence is CASSGGLAGETQDF. As DNA, the CDR3 is TGTGCCAGCAGTGGAGGACTAGCGGGGGAGACCCAGGACTTC.

This clonotype has only a few counts. V and J are TRBV25-1 and TRBJ1-4, with a tentative D call TRBD1 (6 bases). V was trimmed by 1 base and J by 7 bases, leaving 13 bases between them. Germline V gene data show CDR1 as MGHDK and CDR2 as SYGVNS. There are 15 residues in the CDR3. As DNA, the CDR3 is TGTGCCAGCAGTGAATGGGTAGGGGGAGGTGAAAAACTGTTTTTT. The encoded protein is CASSEWVGGGEKLFF.

V usage is TRBV7-2 and J usage is TRBJ1-6; 7 bases line up with TRBD1. The CDR3 consists of 14 residues. CDR1 SGHTA and CDR2 FQGNSA come from the germline V gene. After removal of 7 bases from V and 6 bases from J, the junction contained 6 bases not matched to a gene. The CDR3 DNA sequence: TGTGCCAGCACCGGGACAGCGTTTAATTCACCCCTCCACTTT. Translation gives CASTGTAFNSPLHF.

This chain joins TRBV16 and TRBJ1-1; 7 positions match TRBD1. The CDR3 totals 15 residues. Germline CDR1 KGHSY, CDR2 FQNENV. The junction had 6 bases not matched to a gene; V was cut back by 1 base and J by 4 bases. The CDR3 is CASSQFEGAVTEAFF. CDR3 in DNA: TGTGCCAGCAGCCAATTCGAGGGGGCGGTCACTGAAGCTTTCTTT.

This clonotype showed up many times. V and J are TRBV6-5 and TRBJ1-1, with a tentative D call TRBD1 (6 bases). Germline V gene sequence: CDR1 MNHEY, CDR2 SVGAGI. Trimming shortened V by 3 bases and J by 1 base, and 12 bases separated the two germline ends. The CDR3 runs 15 residues. As DNA, the CDR3 is TGTGCCAGCAGTTATCACGGGGGGGCGAACACTGAAGCTTTCTTT. As protein: CASSYHGGANTEAFF.

V gene TRBV15 combines with J gene TRBJ1-2; D is perhaps TRBD1 (6 bases). Germline CDR1 LNHNV, CDR2 YYDKDF (reference sequence). With 1 base removed from V and 5 bases from J, the gap between germline ends came to 11 bases. The CDR3 has 14 amino acids. Written as DNA, the CDR3 is TGTGCCACCAGCAGAGTCGACAGGACATATGGCTACACCTTC. Its translation: CATSRVDRTYGYTF. Supplemented by reference TRBV15 and TRBJ1-2, the full variable domain reads DAMVIQNPRYQVTQFGKPVTLSCSQTLNHNVMYWYQQKSSQAPKLLFHYYDKDFNNEADTPDNFQSRRPNTSFCFLDIRSPGLGDTAMYLCATSRVDRTYGYTFGSGTRLTVV.

About this clonotype: The junction does not match germline at one end; this may be a read error. This rearrangement joins TRBV5-1 to TRBJ1-4; TRBD1 might be the D (5 bases). Germline CDR1 SGHRS, CDR2 YFSETQ. CDR3 length equals 13 residues. For the CDR3, the DNA is TGTGCCAGCAGCAACCCAGGGAGTGAAAAACTGTCTTTT. This encodes CASSNPGSEKLSF.

With respect to this clonotype: A read error is possible here, since a much larger clone lies one base away. As the CDR3 is not closed by the conserved phenylalanine or tryptophan, this likely results from a read error. The J gene is TRBJ1-5, the V gene TRBV30; D uncertain. The V gene lost 3 bases and the J gene lost 0 bases, with 6 bases spanning the gap. The CDR3 runs 13 residues. Germline-derived CDR1 and CDR2 are GTSNPN and SVGIG (reference sequence). CDR3 residues: CAWSPDSNQPQHS. CDR3 sequence (DNA): TGTGCCTGGAGCCCTGATAGCAATCAGCCCCAGCATTCT.

The CDR3: CASRARGSSYNSPLHF. CDR3 coding DNA: TGCGCCAGCAGGGCCCGGGGAAGCTCCTATAATTCACCCCTCCACTTT. The chain employs TRBV5-1 and TRBJ1-6; D uncertain. CDR1 is SGHRS and CDR2 is YFSETQ in the germline V gene. V gave up 5 bases and J gave up 0 bases, with 12 bases separating them. This CDR3 has 16 amino acids.

The chain joins TRBV15 to TRBJ2-3; a possible D gene is TRBD2 (7 bases). The length of the CDR3 is 17 residues. Trimming left V 2 bases short and J 5 bases short, with 20 bases between. The germline V gene has CDR1 LNHNV and CDR2 YYDKDF (reference sequence). As DNA, the CDR3 is TGTGCCACCAGCAGATGGTCCCTGGGGGGGCCGGGAGATACGCAGTATTTT. Its protein is CATSRWSLGGPGDTQYF. Full variable domain (missing parts from reference TRBV15 and TRBJ2-3): DAMVIQNPRYQVTQFGKPVTLSCSQTLNHNVMYWYQQKSSQAPKLLFHYYDKDFNNEADTPDNFQSRRPNTSFCFLDIRSPGLGDTAMYLCATSRWSLGGPGDTQYFGPGTRLTVL.

The chain carries TRBV19 and TRBJ2-2; D is ambiguous. Germline CDR1 and CDR2: LNHDA and SQIVND (reference sequence). Trimming took 2 bases from V and 3 from J, leaving 7 bases between them. The CDR3 is made up of 14 amino acids. The DNA of the CDR3 is TGTGCCAGTAGTATAAAGAAGGACACCGGGGAGCTGTTTTTT. Its protein product is CASSIKKDTGELFF.

This chain links TRBV7-9 with TRBJ1-4; 8 bases are a match to TRBD1. The CDR3 totals 16 residues. V dropped 4 bases and J dropped 0; count of bases not matched to a gene: 4. CDR1 is SEHNR and CDR2 is FQNEAQ in the germline V gene (reference sequence). CDR3 DNA sequence: TGTGCCAGCAGCTATACAGGGGGGGCAACTAATGAAAAACTGTTTTTT. Its translation is CASSYTGGATNEKLFF.

At least ten counts were recorded for this clonotype. The genes are TRBV9 and TRBJ1-1; the D gene is possibly TRBD1 (5 bases). The CDR3 is 14 residues long. CDR1 and CDR2 (germline): SGDLS, YYNGEE. Trimming shortened V by 0 bases and J by 7 bases, and 13 bases separated the two germline ends. CDR3 in amino acids: CASSVGQGRDEAFF. In DNA form, the CDR3 reads TGTGCCAGCAGCGTAGGGCAGGGTAGGGATGAAGCTTTCTTT.

This clonotype came up many times. This sequence joins TRBV5-1 and TRBJ2-3, with D possibly matching TRBD1 (6 bases). The V end lost 6 bases, the J end lost 0 bases, and 11 bases lay between the germline ends. The CDR3 covers 14 residues. The germline gives CDR1 SGHRS, CDR2 YFSETQ. The CDR3 DNA follows: TGCGCCAGCAACTATGGACAGAGCACAGATACGCAGTATTTT. Translating gives CASNYGQSTDTQYF. Full variable domain (outside the CDR3, taken from reference TRBV5-1 and TRBJ2-3): KAGVTQTPRYLIKTRGQQVTLSCSPISGHRSVSWYQQTPGQGLQFLFEYFSETQRNKGNFPGRFSGRQFSNSRSEMNVSTLELGDSALYLCASNYGQSTDTQYFGPGTRLTVL.

The CDR3 region has the DNA TGTGCCAGCAGCGTAGCTCCCAGTTTCTATGGCTACACCTTC. Protein sequence: CASSVAPSFYGYTF. The chain combines TRBV9 with TRBJ1-2; no reliable D call. V lost 0 bases, J lost 4 bases, and 10 bases lay in between. In germline, CDR1 is SGDLS, CDR2 YYNGEE. The CDR3 sequence is 14 residues long.

This clonotype was seen more than once but under ten times. The germline gene is not matched at one end of the junction; a read error may be the cause. The J gene is TRBJ1-3, the V gene TRBV5-1, with TRBD1 matching over 7 bases. The CDR3 covers 16 residues. Germline CDR1 reads SGHRS; CDR2 reads YFSETQ. The CDR3 loop is CASSRPGQWGGNTIYF. Written as DNA, the CDR3 is TGTGCCAGCTCACGCCCGGGACAGTGGGGAGGAAACACCATATATTTT.

Turning to this clonotype: Since no conserved phenylalanine or tryptophan closes the CDR3, a read error is the likely cause. The limits of the CDR3 on the DNA are not certain, so only TCRdb's listed CDR3 is given. V usage is TRBV2 and J usage is TRBJ1-1; the DNA was not used to check the table's D call, TRBD1. The CDR3 sequence runs 8 residues, both termini included. CDR1 SNHLY and CDR2 FYNNEI come from the germline V gene. The CDR3 loop is CASSSGRP.

The genes are TRBV20-1 and TRBJ1-1; a possible D gene is TRBD1 (5 bases). The V end lost 5 bases, the J end lost 8 bases, and 12 bases lay between the germline ends. Germline lookup yields CDR1 DFQATT and CDR2 SNEGSKA (reference sequence). The CDR3 sequence is 11 residues long. CDR3 amino acids: CSAAGTAEAFF. CDR3 DNA: TGCAGTGCTGCCGGGACGGCAGAAGCTTTCTTT.

The CDR3 protein is CASSGVGLNYGYTF. Here the CDR3 DNA reads TGCGCCAGCAGTGGTGTCGGGCTCAACTATGGCTACACCTTC. The V gene is TRBV5-1, the J gene TRBJ1-2, with D unclear. Germline values: CDR1 SGHRS, CDR2 YFSETQ. The CDR3 is made up of 14 amino acids. V gave up 5 bases and J gave up 2 bases, with 13 bases separating them.

This chain connects TRBV9 to TRBJ2-7, with 9 bases aligning to TRBD1. The CDR3 sequence is 14 residues long. Germline lookup yields CDR1 SGDLS and CDR2 YYNGEE. V was clipped by 4 bases and J by 5 bases; unmatched bases: 7. For the CDR3, the DNA is TGTGCCAGCAGCCCCCGGGACAGGGCCCACGAGCAGTACTTC. Protein: CASSPRDRAHEQYF.

The table lists this clonotype with many counts. The chain couples TRBV7-2 to TRBJ1-6; no clear D gene. Germline values: CDR1 SGHTA, CDR2 FQGNSA. V was clipped by 0 bases and J by 7 bases, with 10 bases between them. This CDR3 contains 15 residues. Here the CDR3 DNA reads TGTGCCAGCAGCTTAGCACAGATCTCCAATTCACCCCTCCACTTT. As protein: CASSLAQISNSPLHF.

Note on this clonotype: Relative to the germline gene, one junction end is altered; a read error may explain this. Written as DNA, the CDR3 is TGTGCCAGCAGCTTGGGTGGGCCCCCGGGCACCGGGGAGCTGTTTTTT. It encodes CASSLGGPPGTGELFF. The chain joins TRBV5-1 to TRBJ2-2; no definite D call. CDR3 length: 16 residues. Germline values: CDR1 SGHRS, CDR2 YFSETQ.

This clonotype has only one observation. At one boundary the junction diverges from the germline segment, which might be a read error. The chain combines TRBV6-5 with TRBJ2-7; 7 bases fit TRBD1. There are 15 residues in the CDR3. Germline loops: CDR1 MNHEY, CDR2 SVGAGI. CDR3 amino acids: CAGRGVDRSLYEQYF. As DNA, the CDR3 is TGTGCCGGCAGGGGCGTGGACAGGTCTCTCTACGAGCAGTACTTC.

This clonotype was recorded at least ten times. This rearrangement joins TRBV5-1 to TRBJ2-2; D unclear. The CDR3 runs 14 residues. CDR1 is SGHRS, CDR2 YFSETQ, per germline. V lost 0 bases to trimming and J lost 5 bases, with 8 bases between them. CDR3 loop: CASSLATLTGELFF. In nucleotides, the CDR3 is TGCGCCAGCAGCTTGGCTACTCTAACCGGGGAGCTGTTTTTT.

Points on this clonotype: One end of the junction varies from germline; a read error may be responsible. This rearrangement joins TRBV2 to TRBJ1-1; D ambiguous. The CDR3 extends over 14 amino acids. Germline V gives CDR1 SNHLY, CDR2 FYNNEI. This CDR3 reads CAGSFELMNTDAFF. The CDR3 region has the DNA TGTGCCGGCAGTTTTGAGTTGATGAACACTGATGCTTTCTTT. Combining the CDR3 with reference TRBV2 and TRBJ1-1 gives the whole variable domain EPEVTQTPSHQVTQMGQEVILRCVPISNHLYFYWYRQILGQKVEFLVSFYNNEISEKSEIFDDQFSVERPDGSNFTLKIRSTKLEDSAMYFCAGSFELMNTDAFFGQGTRLTVV.

This clonotype was seen ten or more times. CDR3 DNA: TGTGCAATCCAGCCCTTACAGGGGGACAATCAGCCCCAGCATTTT. Protein product: CAIQPLQGDNQPQHF. The chain employs TRBV2 and TRBJ1-5, with TRBD1 matching over 8 bases. The CDR3 spans 15 residues. Germline V CDR1 and CDR2: SNHLY, FYNNEI. Supplemented by reference TRBV2 and TRBJ1-5, the full variable domain reads EPEVTQTPSHQVTQMGQEVILRCVPISNHLYFYWYRQILGQKVEFLVSFYNNEISEKSEIFDDQFSVERPDGSNFTLKIRSTKLEDSAMYFCAIQPLQGDNQPQHFGDGTRLSIL.

This clonotype has just a few counts. Since the CDR3 does not end with the conserved phenylalanine or tryptophan, this likely comes from a read error. The chain joins TRBV12-3 or TRBV12-4 to TRBJ1-1, with D possibly TRBD1 on 5 matching bases. The CDR3 totals 13 residues. In DNA, the CDR3 is TGTGCCAGCCGGGGCAGCTGGAACACTGAGGCTTTCTCT. This gives the protein CASRGSWNTEAFS.